These T cell receptor beta chains were read from a single sample in a study of blood T cell repertoires in COVID-19. Some clones are missing from TCRdb's copy, which holds only in-frame ones; the method was immunoSEQ multiplex PCR. In the table there are 650,000 to 800,000 clones, about 87% of which are singletons. The material sequenced was peripheral blood. These receptors all stem from a woman aged 18-29 years with acute or convalescent COVID-19. Each CDR3 is given with its conserved first and last residue. The order of the fields is V gene, J gene, clone size, D gene, CDR3 protein, CDR3 DNA. The D gene is left open where the match is weak. Clone size appears in some rows only: once, few, many, or a class for an expanded clone.

V: TRBV6-2/TRBV6-3
J: TRBJ2-1
size: -
D: TRBD1
CDR3: CASSYYGDRAYNEQFF
DNA: TGTGCCAGCAGTTACTATGGGGACAGAGCGTACAATGAGCAGTTCTTC

V: TRBV5-1
J: TRBJ1-2
size: -
D: TRBD1
CDR3: CASSLDPGGLPNGYTF
DNA: TGCGCCAGCAGCTTGGATCCAGGGGGCCTCCCCAATGGCTACACCTTC

V: TRBV12-2
J: TRBJ1-1
size: -
D: -
CDR3: CASRLVQEAFF
DNA: TGTGCAAGTCGCTTAGTGCAGGAAGCTTTCTTT

V: TRBV6-1
J: TRBJ2-3
size: -
D: TRBD1
CDR3: CASSEVLGQGGTDTQYF
DNA: TGTGCCAGCAGTGAAGTATTGGGACAGGGGGGCACAGATACGCAGTATTTT

V: TRBV19
J: TRBJ2-7
size: -
D: -
CDR3: CASSTTDGLSYEQYF
DNA: TGTGCCAGTAGTACGACGGACGGACTCTCCTACGAGCAGTACTTC

V: TRBV7-2
J: TRBJ1-3
size: -
D: TRBD1
CDR3: CASSMTGNSGNTIYF
DNA: TGTGCCAGCAGCATGACAGGGAACTCTGGAAACACCATATATTTT

V: TRBV9
J: TRBJ1-5
size: once
D: -
CDR3: CASSVAPSEGPQHF
DNA: TGTGCCAGCAGCGTAGCCCCATCGGAGGGGCCCCAGCATTTT

V: TRBV3-1/TRBV3-2
J: TRBJ1-2
size: -
D: -
CDR3: CASGEGGGYTF
DNA: TGTGCCAGCGGCGAGGGAGGTGGCTACACCTTC

V: TRBV7-2
J: TRBJ2-2
size: -
D: -
CDR3: CASSLWDNPTGELFF
DNA: TGTGCCAGCAGCTTATGGGACAACCCCACCGGGGAGCTGTTTTTT

V: TRBV6-5
J: TRBJ1-5
size: -
D: -
CDR3: CASSYSRGNQPQHF
DNA: TGTGCCAGCAGTTACTCTCGCGGTAATCAGCCCCAGCATTTT